This T cell receptor beta chain was recorded in a study of CD8+ T cells in alopecia areata. Study information: Patients in the treated group were given tofacitinib by mouth, 5 to 10 mg twice a day. The drug, tofacitinib, lasted 6 to 18 months, followed by 6 months off drug. Whole-study results and caveats: Possibly because of HLA-related factors, TCR sharing was less clear across patients than in mice.

The sequencing template was cDNA reverse transcribed from extracted RNA. TCRdb keeps only in-frame clones here, not all; method: immunoSEQ multiplex PCR. The sample carries approximately 13,000 clones, under 65% recorded once. As part of sample collection, lesional scalp punch biopsies and peripheral blood were taken from alopecia areata patients. The CDR3 totals 14 residues. From germline, CDR1 is MDHEN and CDR2 SYDVKM. V lost 5 bases and J 12 bases, leaving 22 bases between the germline ends. Notes on this clone: Its specificity is unknown.

The V and J genes are TRBV28 and TRBJ1-2, with D tentatively TRBD1 (5 bases). Material: skin, obtained at week 0. The clonotype originates from a human donor with alopecia areata. CDR3 in amino acids: CASSMRTGTFLHTF. CDR3 sequence (DNA): TGTGCCAGCAGTATGAGAACCGGGACTTTTCTCCACACCTTC.